Following are 29 T cell receptor beta chains from one sample sequenced in a study of beta chain features in type 1 diabetes. Isolated RNA was reverse transcribed in full, so expressed TCRB transcripts were sequenced. Using immunoSEQ multiplex PCR, the repertoire was profiled, and TCRdb retains in-frame clones only, with some absent. The sample shows 200,000 to 250,000 clones, about 14% of them seen only once. The specimen was naive CD4+ T cells from blood. The receptors here all came from a woman aged 35 to 49 in good health.

The chain uses TRBV28 and TRBJ1-2; D ambiguous. Trimming shortened V by 6 bases and J by 3 bases, and 11 bases separated the two germline ends. The CDR3 is 13 amino acids. CDR1 is MDHEN, CDR2 SYDVKM, per germline. CDR3 region: CASRPGLHYGYTF. CDR3 DNA sequence: TGTGCCAGCAGGCCGGGGTTGCACTATGGCTACACCTTC.

V is TRBV4-1 and J is TRBJ2-7, with TRBD2 matching over 10 bases. J lost 3 bases, V lost 2 bases, and 7 bases had no gene match. There are 16 residues in the CDR3. Germline V gene data show CDR1 as MGHRA and CDR2 as YSYEKL. DNA of the CDR3: TGCGCCAGCAGCCAATTCTCTAGCGGGGGCGACTACGAGCAGTACTTC. This codes for CASSQFSSGGDYEQYF.

Only a few counts were recorded for this clone. CDR3 nucleotide sequence: TGCGCCAGCAGCTTGGTCCAGGGCATGGGCACAGATACGCAGTATTTT. Translation gives CASSLVQGMGTDTQYF. V usage is TRBV5-1 and J usage is TRBJ2-3, with TRBD1 as a possible D gene (5 bases). Trimming removed 0 bases from V and 1 base from J, with 12 bases in between. The CDR3 runs 16 residues. The germline V gene encodes CDR1 SGHRS and CDR2 YFSETQ.

This clone turned up a few times. This chain connects TRBV7-2 to TRBJ2-3, with 9 positions matching TRBD2. The CDR3 totals 18 residues. Germline CDR1 is SGHTA and CDR2 is FQGNSA. V shed 5 bases, J shed 5 bases, and the junction held 17 bases outside the gene matches. The CDR3 nucleotides read TGTGCCAGCAGCCCACGGGCGGGGGGGCGTTCTGTAATAGATACGCAGTATTTT. It yields the protein CASSPRAGGRSVIDTQYF. Using reference TRBV7-2 and TRBJ2-3 for the parts outside the CDR3, the full variable domain is GAGVSQSPSNKVTEKGKDVELRCDPISGHTALYWYRQSLGQGLEFLIYFQGNSAPDKSGLPSDRFSAERTGGSVSTLTIQRTQQEDSAVYLCASSPRAGGRSVIDTQYFGPGTRLTVL.

This clone was seen only a few times. The V gene is TRBV27, the J gene TRBJ2-7; TRBD2 matches 7 bases. Germline values: CDR1 MNHEY, CDR2 SMNVEV (reference sequence). CDR3 length equals 16 residues. J was trimmed by 3 bases and V by 8 bases; bases with no gene match: 16. CDR3 in amino acids: CASGGGRGAYNYEQYF. Written as DNA, the CDR3 is TGTGCCAGCGGGGGGGGGAGAGGGGCCTACAACTACGAGCAGTACTTC.

This rearrangement joins TRBV2 to TRBJ2-1, with TRBD2 matching 12 bases. Per germline, CDR1 SNHLY and CDR2 FYNNEI. Trimming removed 7 bases from V and 9 bases from J; junction bases left unmatched: 10. The CDR3 covers 15 residues. The CDR3 coding sequence is TGTGCCAGCAAAACTAGCGGGGGGTCAGGAAGTGAGCAGTTCTTC. Translation: CASKTSGGSGSEQFF. Full variable domain (rest looked up from reference TRBV2 and TRBJ2-1): EPEVTQTPSHQVTQMGQEVILRCVPISNHLYFYWYRQILGQKVEFLVSFYNNEISEKSEIFDDQFSVERPDGSNFTLKIRSTKLEDSAMYFCASKTSGGSGSEQFFGPGTRLTVL.

This clone occurred a few times. V and J are TRBV29-1 and TRBJ1-2, with D possibly matching TRBD1 (5 bases). CDR3 size: 12 residues. Germline CDR1 SQVTM, CDR2 ANQGSEA. V was trimmed by 7 bases and J by 3 bases, leaving 12 bases between them. CDR3 sequence (DNA): TGCAGCGCGCGGGGGGGGGACTATGGCTACACCTTC. It yields the protein CSARGGDYGYTF.

The V call is TRBV29-1, the J call TRBJ1-1; 7 bases map to TRBD1. The CDR3 extends over 13 amino acids. The trim removed 4 bases at V and 11 bases at J, leaving 13 bases unmatched. Germline CDR1 and CDR2: SQVTM and ANQGSEA. The CDR3 loop is CSVGIGGPPGAFF. The CDR3, as DNA: TGCAGCGTTGGAATAGGGGGCCCGCCTGGGGCTTTCTTT.

The J gene is TRBJ1-5, the V gene TRBV15; D possibly corresponds to TRBD1 (5 bases). The ends were cut back, 5 bases at V and 7 bases at J, with 24 bases in the middle. CDR3 size: 17 residues. Germline V gene sequence: CDR1 LNHNV, CDR2 YYDKDF (reference sequence). The CDR3 nucleotides are TGTGCCACCAGCGGCTATACGTTCTGGGGGGGGGTACAGCCCCAGCATTTT. Residues: CATSGYTFWGGVQPQHF.

CDR3 loop: CASSIGGTPNYEQYF. The CDR3 DNA reads TGTGCCAGTAGTATAGGTGGGACACCAAACTACGAGCAGTACTTC. The chain joins TRBV19 to TRBJ2-5; tentative D call: TRBD1 (6 bases). The better agreement between TRBJ2-7 and the DNA end casts doubt on the J call. The CDR3 is 15 residues long. In germline, CDR1 is LNHDA, CDR2 SQIVND (reference sequence).

This clone came up a few times. This chain connects TRBV10-3 to TRBJ1-1; a weak D match, TRBD1 (5 bases). The germline V and J ends were trimmed by 2 bases and 0 bases, with 7 bases remaining between them. This CDR3 is 14 amino acids long. CDR1 ENHRY and CDR2 SYGVKD come from the germline V gene. CDR3 residues: CAISEGGMNTEAFF. CDR3 coding DNA: TGTGCCATCAGTGAGGGGGGGATGAACACTGAAGCTTTCTTT.

The V gene is TRBV5-1, the J gene TRBJ1-5; perhaps TRBD1 as D (6 bases). The length of the CDR3 is 14 residues. V lost 8 bases, J lost 6 bases, and 18 bases lay in between. CDR1 SGHRS and CDR2 YFSETQ come from the germline V gene. The CDR3 DNA is TGCGCCAGAGTGGACAGTGGATCCGGTCAGCCCCAGCATTTT. It is translated as CARVDSGSGQPQHF.

A few counts support this clone. At the DNA level, this CDR3 is encoded by other sequences in the same sample as well. V gene TRBV5-1 combines with J gene TRBJ2-1; a possible D gene is TRBD2 (5 bases). This CDR3 is 16 amino acids long. Germline values: CDR1 SGHRS, CDR2 YFSETQ. V lost 0 bases and J 0 bases, leaving 10 bases between the germline ends. CDR3 coding DNA: TGCGCCAGCAGCTTGGCCCCGGGGAGCTCCTACAATGAGCAGTTCTTC. This codes for CASSLAPGSSYNEQFF.

There are a few counts of this clone. The chain links TRBV7-2 to TRBJ1-1; D is perhaps TRBD1 (5 bases). The CDR3 sequence is 15 residues long. Germline loops: CDR1 SGHTA, CDR2 FQGNSA. Trimming removed 0 bases at V and 8 bases at J, with 16 bases between. The CDR3 DNA reads TGTGCCAGCAGCTTAGCCCCTGGGGCGATCTTAGAAGCTTTCTTT. It translates to CASSLAPGAILEAFF.

The chain has TRBV6-6 and TRBJ2-4; D is undetermined. Per germline, CDR1 MNHNY and CDR2 SVGAGI (reference sequence). The V gene lost 5 bases and the J gene lost 0 bases, with 5 bases spanning the gap. This CDR3 contains 13 residues. The CDR3 region is CASSALAKNIQYF. The DNA of the CDR3 is TGTGCCAGCAGTGCACTAGCCAAAAACATTCAGTACTTC.

This clone occurred a few times. The chain is built from TRBV6-5 and TRBJ2-5; D not certain. V was shortened by 6 bases and J by 4 bases, with 6 bases between the two germline ends. CDR3 length equals 11 residues. Looked up from germline, CDR1 is MNHEY and CDR2 is SVGAGI. CDR3: CASSPLETQYF. The CDR3, as DNA: TGTGCCAGCAGCCCCTTAGAGACCCAGTACTTC.

This clone appeared once. The chain combines TRBV18 with TRBJ2-1; 8 bases align to TRBD1. The CDR3 totals 18 residues. Per the germline V gene, CDR1 is KGHSH and CDR2 is LQKENI. V lost 3 bases and J lost 16; bases outside the gene matches: 26. CDR3 DNA: TGTGCCAGCTCACCCCTCCTCGGCGAAGTTCTGTTTAGACAGGGGCGATTCTTC. Protein: CASSPLLGEVLFRQGRFF.

At least ten counts were recorded for this clone. This rearrangement joins TRBV10-3 to TRBJ2-5; TRBD2 might be the D (6 bases). Between the trimmed V and J ends, which lost 8 bases and 2 bases, there was a span of 12 bases. CDR1 ENHRY and CDR2 SYGVKD come from the germline V gene. The CDR3 has 13 amino acids. CDR3 in amino acids: CAIRENSQETQYF. CDR3 nucleotides: TGTGCCATCCGGGAGAATAGTCAAGAGACCCAGTACTTC.

The chain couples TRBV5-1 to TRBJ1-2, with 8 bases fitting TRBD1. CDR1 SGHRS and CDR2 YFSETQ come from the germline V gene. The CDR3 consists of 15 residues. V shed 0 bases, J shed 6 bases, and the junction held 7 bases outside the gene matches. The CDR3 sequence: CASSLAALTGDGYTF. The CDR3 nucleotides read TGCGCCAGCAGCTTGGCCGCACTGACAGGGGATGGCTACACCTTC.

This clone was counted between two and nine times. This sequence joins TRBV5-1 and TRBJ2-5; the D gene is possibly TRBD2 (7 bases). Trimming removed 0 bases at V and 5 bases at J, with 14 bases between. Per germline, CDR1 SGHRS and CDR2 YFSETQ. The CDR3 runs 15 residues. The CDR3 sequence: CASSLEGGPVETQYF. The CDR3 DNA follows: TGCGCCAGCAGCTTGGAGGGGGGGCCTGTGGAGACCCAGTACTTC.

The table lists this clone with a few counts. CDR3 in amino acids: CASSPLEGALSQPQHF. CDR3 DNA sequence: TGTGCCAGCAGCCCCCTGGAAGGGGCGCTGAGTCAGCCCCAGCATTTT. V and J are TRBV14 and TRBJ1-5, with D perhaps TRBD1 (5 bases). This CDR3 has 16 residues. Germline V gene data show CDR1 as SGHDN and CDR2 as FVKESK. Trimming stripped 4 bases from V and 6 bases from J, with 19 bases between. Full variable domain (missing parts from reference TRBV14 and TRBJ1-5): EAGVTQFPSHSVIEKGQTVTLRCDPISGHDNLYWYRRVMGKEIKFLLHFVKESKQDESGMPNNRFLAERTGGTYSTLKVQPAELEDSGVYFCASSPLEGALSQPQHFGDGTRLSIL.

The rearrangement uses TRBV6-6 and TRBJ2-3; TRBD2 agrees at 9 bases. With 4 bases clipped from V and 2 bases from J, the junction kept 7 bases outside the gene matches. Germline CDR1 MNHNY, CDR2 SVGAGI (reference sequence). The CDR3 has 16 amino acids. This CDR3 reads CASSFRGGVNTDTQYF. The CDR3, as DNA: TGTGCCAGCAGTTTCCGCGGGGGGGTGAACACAGATACGCAGTATTTT.

The chain uses TRBV29-1 and TRBJ2-1; the D is unclear. This CDR3 spans 14 amino acids. Trimming removed 6 bases at V and 4 bases at J, with 16 bases between. Germline V gene lookup returns CDR1 SQVTM and CDR2 ANQGSEA. The CDR3 sequence is CSVSGRLSYNEQFF. CDR3 DNA: TGCAGCGTCTCAGGCCGCCTATCTTACAATGAGCAGTTCTTC.

CDR3 protein: CASSTGTGGEKLFF. Here the CDR3 DNA reads TGCGCCAGCAGTACCGGGACAGGCGGGGAAAAACTGTTTTTT. The genes are TRBV10-1 and TRBJ1-4; 8 bases align to TRBD1. The germline V gene encodes CDR1 WNHNN and CDR2 SYGVQD (reference sequence). J gave up 8 bases and V 5 bases, and 7 bases lay outside the gene matches. The CDR3 extends over 14 amino acids.

This clone was detected a few times. V is TRBV2 and J is TRBJ2-1; D remains ambiguous. V shed 4 bases and J shed 9 bases, with 7 bases lying between them. The CDR3 spans 11 residues. Germline values: CDR1 SNHLY, CDR2 FYNNEI. CDR3 sequence reads: CASSALVEQFF. CDR3 DNA sequence: TGTGCCAGCAGTGCCCTAGTTGAGCAGTTCTTC.

The gene calls are TRBV19 and TRBJ2-7; TRBD1 matches 9 bases. The CDR3 extends over 15 amino acids. V shed 6 bases and J 1 base; nucleotides not matched to a gene: 7. CDR1 LNHDA and CDR2 SQIVND come from the germline V gene (reference sequence). The CDR3 region has the DNA TGTGCCAGTAGGAGGACGGGACAGGGATCCTACGAGCAGTACTTC. Its translation is CASRRTGQGSYEQYF. Combining the CDR3 with reference TRBV19 and TRBJ2-7 gives the whole variable domain DGGITQSPKYLFRKEGQNVTLSCEQNLNHDAMYWYRQDPGQGLRLIYYSQIVNDFQKGDIAEGYSVSREKKESFPLTVTSAQKNPTAFYLCASRRTGQGSYEQYFGPGTRLTVT.

The J gene is TRBJ1-6, the V gene TRBV19; D is ambiguous. Trimming shortened V by 6 bases and J by 7 bases, and 22 bases separated the two germline ends. Germline V gives CDR1 LNHDA, CDR2 SQIVND (reference sequence). The CDR3 is 17 amino acids. The chain's CDR3 is CASSNPRTKLKNSPLHF. The DNA of the CDR3 is TGTGCCAGTAGCAACCCCCGGACTAAACTCAAGAATTCACCCCTCCACTTT.

A few counts support this clone. The gene calls are TRBV2 and TRBJ1-2; a weak D match, TRBD1 (6 bases). The V gene lost 6 bases and the J gene lost 4 bases, with 15 bases spanning the gap. Germline V gives CDR1 SNHLY, CDR2 FYNNEI. This CDR3 contains 14 residues. The CDR3 spells CASSPTGTGYGYTF. Here the CDR3 DNA reads TGTGCCAGCAGCCCCACAGGGACGGGCTATGGCTACACCTTC.

This clone came up a few times. The gene calls are TRBV2 and TRBJ2-7; the match to TRBD2 covers 8 bases. This CDR3 has 17 residues. Germline V gene data show CDR1 as SNHLY and CDR2 as FYNNEI. V gave up 7 bases and J gave up 3 bases; unmatched junction bases: 17. The CDR3 is CASNPPGLGVTNYEQYF. The CDR3 DNA reads TGTGCCAGCAACCCCCCGGGACTAGGGGTTACGAACTACGAGCAGTACTTC.